This T cell receptor beta chain was sequenced during a study of blood T cells in healthy people across ages. Through a sample-barcoded 5' primer and a J-beta primer mix, a second PCR was run for about 6 to 11 cycles. Each cDNA molecule was tagged by a template-switch adaptor that had 12 random nucleotides. One entry per CDR3 protein, called by TCRdb with MiXCR from the 5' RACE reads. The sample contains hundreds of thousands of distinct CDR3 sequences, about 51% of which appear only once. V lost 7 bases and J lost 2; bases outside the gene matches: 13. Germline assignment: CDR1 SQVTM and CDR2 ANQGSEA. The CDR3 length is 16 residues.

The TCR comes from an elderly woman in good health. The specimen sequenced was blood. The V gene is TRBV29-1, the J gene TRBJ2-1, with 8 bases identical to TRBD2. This CDR3 reads CSAPKGSGGTYNEQFF. In nucleotides, the CDR3 is TGCAGCGCCCCGAAAGGCAGCGGGGGAACCTACAATGAGCAGTTCTTC.